The entry below gives a single T cell receptor beta chain sequence along with its context. Germline V gene lookup returns CDR1 SGHDT and CDR2 YYEEEE. Trimming took 6 bases from V and 5 from J; bases not matched to a gene: 15. This CDR3 has 16 amino acids. The data are from a study of T cell changes during pregnancy in multiple sclerosis. Measured with immunoSEQ multiplex PCR; TCRdb has only the in-frame clones, and not every one. Of about 87,000 clones listed, around 95% were seen once; the top ten hold 1.3% to 1.5%. The clonotype was recovered from a female donor in good health, enrolled as a control in a pregnancy study. The V call is TRBV5-6, the J call TRBJ2-3, with TRBD2 matching over 7 bases. Here the sequenced sample was peripheral blood, taken in the third trimester of pregnancy. The CDR3 nucleotides read TGTGCCAGCACCACACCGCGTGGCGGGAGTCGAGATACGCAGTATTTT. It encodes CASTTPRGGSRDTQYF. Complete variable domain (other parts from reference TRBV5-6 and TRBJ2-3): DAGVTQSPTHLIKTRGQQVTLRCSPKSGHDTVSWYQQALGQGPQFIFQYYEEEERQRGNFPDRFSGHQFPNYSSELNVNALLLGDSALYLCASTTPRGGSRDTQYFGPGTRLTVL.